The entry that follows covers one T cell receptor (beta chain) sequence. These data are taken from a study of control samples from healthy donors and cancer patients. This CDR3 is 15 amino acids long. CDR1 and CDR2 from the germline V gene are SQVTM and ANQGSEA. Trimming stripped 0 bases from V and 4 bases from J, with 14 bases between. Measured with immunoSEQ multiplex PCR; TCRdb has only the in-frame clones, and not every one. The sample lists 170,000 or so clones; 90% were seen once. The receptor was derived from a woman aged 45-59 years in good health. This sequence joins TRBV29-1 and TRBJ2-3; D remains ambiguous. Sequenced input: blood. The DNA for the CDR3 is TGCAGCGTTGAAGATCGACTCATTTATCCAGATACGCAGTATTTT. Amino acids: CSVEDRLIYPDTQYF.